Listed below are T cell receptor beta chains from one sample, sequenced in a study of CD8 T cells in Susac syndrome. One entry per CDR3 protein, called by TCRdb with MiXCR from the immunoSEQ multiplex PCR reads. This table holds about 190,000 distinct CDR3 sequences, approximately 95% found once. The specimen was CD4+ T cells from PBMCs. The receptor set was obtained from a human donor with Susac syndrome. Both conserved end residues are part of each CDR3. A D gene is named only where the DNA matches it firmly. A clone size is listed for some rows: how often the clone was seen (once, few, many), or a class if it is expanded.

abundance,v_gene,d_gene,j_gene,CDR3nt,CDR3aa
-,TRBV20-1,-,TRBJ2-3,TGCAGTGCTACTTTTGAGGGGATCACAGATACGCAGTATTTT,CSATFEGITDTQYF
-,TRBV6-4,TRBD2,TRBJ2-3,TGTGCCAGCAGTATACTTAGCGGGGGGGCCCCAGATACGCAGTATTTT,CASSILSGGAPDTQYF
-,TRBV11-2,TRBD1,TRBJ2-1,TGTGCCAGCAACAGGGGGTACTACAATGAGCAGTTCTTC,CASNRGYYNEQFF
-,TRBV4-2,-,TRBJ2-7,TGTGCCAGCAGCCAAGATCAGAGGTCTAGTAACTACGAGCAGTACTTC,CASSQDQRSSNYEQYF
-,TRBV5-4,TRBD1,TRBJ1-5,TGTGCCAGCAACCTAGCGGGGACAGACTCTAGCACAGATACGCAGCATTTT,CASNLAGTDSSTDTQHF
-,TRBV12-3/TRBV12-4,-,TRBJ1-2,TGTGCCAGCAGTTTTGGGAGACGGGTCACCTATGGCTACACCTTC,CASSFGRRVTYGYTF
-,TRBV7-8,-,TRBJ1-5,TGTGCCAGCACCCGGGGGGAGAGGGATCAGCCCCAGCATTTT,CASTRGERDQPQHF
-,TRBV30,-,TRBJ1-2,TGTGCCTGGAGTGTAGCAGGGAACTATGGCTACACCTTC,CAWSVAGNYGYTF
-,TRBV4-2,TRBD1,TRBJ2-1,TGTGCCAGCAGCCAACCAACAGGGGGCGGTGAGCAGTTCTTC,CASSQPTGGGEQFF
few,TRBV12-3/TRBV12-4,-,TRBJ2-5,TGTGCCAGCAGGCGAGGGCCACAAGAGACCCAGTACTTC,CASRRGPQETQYF
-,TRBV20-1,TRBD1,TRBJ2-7,TGCAGTGGTAACAGGGGGCACGAGCAGTACTTC,CSGNRGHEQYF
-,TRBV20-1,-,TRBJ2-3,TGCAGTGCCCCCCCAGGGACAGATACGCAGTATTTT,CSAPPGTDTQYF
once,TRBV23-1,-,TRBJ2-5,TGCGCCAGGAAGACACGGGGGTACCAAGAGACCCAGTACTTC,CARKTRGYQETQYF
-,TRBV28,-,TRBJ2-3,TGTGCCAGCAGTTTAAGGGGGGTTGGGGCAGATACGCAGTATTTT,CASSLRGVGADTQYF
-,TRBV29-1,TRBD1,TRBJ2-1,TGCAGCGGAGGACAGGGGAAGTACAATGAGCAGTTCTTC,CSGGQGKYNEQFF
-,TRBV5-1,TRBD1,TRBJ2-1,TGCGCCAGCAGCACAGGGGGTGGGGTACAACCCTACAATGAGCAGTTCTTC,CASSTGGGVQPYNEQFF
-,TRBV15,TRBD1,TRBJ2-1,TGTGCCACCAAACCGCAGGGGGCTCGAAATGAGCAGTTCTTC,CATKPQGARNEQFF
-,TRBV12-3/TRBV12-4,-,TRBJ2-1,TGTGCGAGCCGGGGGTGGGACAATGAGCAGTTCTTC,CASRGWDNEQFF
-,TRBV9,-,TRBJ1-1,TGTGCCAGCAGCGTAGTCCCTTTAGGCGAAGCTTTCTTT,CASSVVPLGEAFF
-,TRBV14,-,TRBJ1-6,TGTGCCAGCAGCCGACAGACAGGTCTTAATTCACCCCTCCACTTT,CASSRQTGLNSPLHF
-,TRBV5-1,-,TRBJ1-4,TGCGCCAGCAGCTTGTGGACCCCCAATGAAAAACTGTTTTTT,CASSLWTPNEKLFF
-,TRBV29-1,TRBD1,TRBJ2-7,TGCAGCTCACCGTCCCGGACAGGGAGGACCTACGAGCAGTACTTC,CSSPSRTGRTYEQYF
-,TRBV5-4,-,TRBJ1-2,TGTGCCAGCAGCTTGGTGGGGGGCAACTATGGCTACACCTTC,CASSLVGGNYGYTF
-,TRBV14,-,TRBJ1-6,TGTGCCAGCAGCCCCTCGACGGGTCCTAATTCACCCCTCCACTTT,CASSPSTGPNSPLHF
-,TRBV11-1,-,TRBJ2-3,TGTGCCAGCAGCTTAAGACAGCTCACAGATACGCAGTATTTT,CASSLRQLTDTQYF
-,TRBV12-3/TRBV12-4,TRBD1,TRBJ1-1,TGTGCCAGCAGTTCGACAGGGTATACTGAAGCTTTCTTT,CASSSTGYTEAFF
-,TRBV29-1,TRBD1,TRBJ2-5,TGCAGCGAAATGGGACAGCCAGGGGAGACCCAGTACTTC,CSEMGQPGETQYF
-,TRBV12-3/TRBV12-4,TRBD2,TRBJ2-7,TGTGCCAGCAGAAGACTAGCGGGATACTACGAGCAGTACTTC,CASRRLAGYYEQYF
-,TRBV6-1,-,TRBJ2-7,TGTGCCAGCAGCCCCGACTTCATCTCCTACGAGCAGTACTTC,CASSPDFISYEQYF
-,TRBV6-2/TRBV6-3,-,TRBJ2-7,TGTGCCAGCAGTTTCGGCTACTCCTACGAGCAGTACTTC,CASSFGYSYEQYF
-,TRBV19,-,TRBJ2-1,TGTGCCAGTACCCCCCCTGGGAGAGGGGAGCAGTTCTTC,CASTPPGRGEQFF
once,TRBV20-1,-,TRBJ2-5,TGCAGTGCTTGGGGGGTGGGAGAGACCCAGTACTTC,CSAWGVGETQYF
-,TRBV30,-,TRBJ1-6,TGTGCCTGGAGTGGGACAGTTTCACCCCTCCACTTT,CAWSGTVSPLHF
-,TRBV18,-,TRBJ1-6,TGTGCCAGCTCACCATTGAACAGGGAAGTCGATTCACCCCTCCACTTT,CASSPLNREVDSPLHF
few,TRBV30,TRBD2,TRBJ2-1,TGTGCCTGGAGTGTACTCGCGGGGGGTCCATACAATGAGCAGTTCTTC,CAWSVLAGGPYNEQFF
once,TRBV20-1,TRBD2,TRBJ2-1,TGCAGTGCTAGATCCCCGGACAGGCCAGGGACTAGCGGGGCCGCGTACAATGAGCAGTTCTTC,CSARSPDRPGTSGAAYNEQFF
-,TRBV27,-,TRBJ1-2,TGTGCCAGCAAACACCGCACCGGGCCCCGCGGCTACACCTTC,CASKHRTGPRGYTF
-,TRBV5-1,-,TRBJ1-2,TGCGCCAGCAGCCTGGATGGCACGCTCTATGGCTACACCTTC,CASSLDGTLYGYTF
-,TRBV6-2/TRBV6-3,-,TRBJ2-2,TGTGCCAGCAGTTATCGGGGCGGGGAGCTGTTTTTT,CASSYRGGELFF
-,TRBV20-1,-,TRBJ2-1,TGCAGTGCTAGGGGGCAAGGGGGGAATGAGCAGTTCTTC,CSARGQGGNEQFF
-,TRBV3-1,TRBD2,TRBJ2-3,TGTGCCAGCAGCCCTCGACTAGCGGGGGGGAGTGATACGCAGTATTTT,CASSPRLAGGSDTQYF
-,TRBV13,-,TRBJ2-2,TGTGCCAGCAGCGGTCCCGGGGAGCTGTTTTTT,CASSGPGELFF
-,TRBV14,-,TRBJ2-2,TGTGCCAGCAGCCAAGAACTAAATGCCGGGGAGCTGTTTTTT,CASSQELNAGELFF
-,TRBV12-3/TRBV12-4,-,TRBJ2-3,TGTGCCAGCAGCTCTAGCACAGATACGCAGTATTTT,CASSSSTDTQYF
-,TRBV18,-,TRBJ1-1,TGTGCCAGCTCACCACCGGCAGGGAGGACTGAAGCTTTCTTT,CASSPPAGRTEAFF
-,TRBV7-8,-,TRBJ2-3,TGTGCCAGCAGCTTAGCGACAACTAGCCTGCATGGTACGCAGTATTTT,CASSLATTSLHGTQYF
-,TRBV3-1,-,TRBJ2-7,TGTGCCAGCACTCTCCAAGGGTCCTACGAGCAGTACTTC,CASTLQGSYEQYF
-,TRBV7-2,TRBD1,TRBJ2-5,TGTGCCAGCAGCTTAGCGGGGACAGGGGGCTTACAAGAGACCCAGTACTTC,CASSLAGTGGLQETQYF
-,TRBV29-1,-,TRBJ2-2,TGCAGCGTCGAAGGCAGGGCGTCGAACACCGGGGAGCTGTTTTTT,CSVEGRASNTGELFF
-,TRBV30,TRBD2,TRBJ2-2,TGTGCCTGGAGTGGAGCAGCGGGGGCTCGGGAGCTGTTTTTT,CAWSGAAGARELFF
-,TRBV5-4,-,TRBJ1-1,TGTGCCAGCAGCCGTGGGGAGAACACTGAAGCTTTCTTT,CASSRGENTEAFF
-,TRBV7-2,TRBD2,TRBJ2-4,TGTGCCAGCAGCTTAGTAGGCGGGAGTAAGTCGTCCAAAAACATTCAGTACTTC,CASSLVGGSKSSKNIQYF
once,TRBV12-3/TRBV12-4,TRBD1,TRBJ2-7,TGTGCCAGCAGTTGGAAAGGGGGCCTGAATAGGGGCTACTACGAGCAGTACTTC,CASSWKGGLNRGYYEQYF
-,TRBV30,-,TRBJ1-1,TGTGCCTGGAGTGGGGGTGGCTGGGCTTTCTTT,CAWSGGGWAFF
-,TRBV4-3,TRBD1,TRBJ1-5,TGCGCCAGCAGCCAAGATTTTTCCGGGACAGAAAATCAGCCCCAGCATTTT,CASSQDFSGTENQPQHF